This T cell receptor (beta chain) was sequenced for a study of cytomegalovirus exposure and HLA in healthy donors (dated 2017 in TCRdb). Context from the whole study: An earlier analysis of approximately 640 of the donors reported roughly 270 Gb of sequence data and 117 million unique TCR beta sequences from 150 million to 200 million T cells. To predict cytomegalovirus infection status, the study combined high-throughput TCR immunosequencing, statistical association of individual TCRs with disease status, and machine learning. An early release covering about 600 HLA-typed donors comprised approximately 290 gigabases of sequencing data and 65 million to 100 million unique TCR sequences. In addition to the first cohort of 500 to 850 subjects, a separate validation cohort of approximately 110 different subjects was used. In the later analysis, no new phenotypic data were used to find candidate immune exposures; instead, reliance was placed on TCR beta sequences and their occurrence across donors. The number of typed donors differed by locus: about 620-640 for A, B, C, DRB1 and DQB1; about 520 for DQA1; around 580 for DPA1; and some 430 for DPB1. Among some 410 genotyped donors of the cohort, an average of roughly 240,000 unique TCR beta nucleotide sequences were sequenced per donor, roughly 20% of them non-productive. Donor age, sex, ethnicity and CMV serostatus were collected together with the repertoire data. Four or five DR-DQ haplotypes were handled as single units for association and clustering because linkage in the cohort was strong. Every discovery cohort repertoire had been produced on one sequencing platform. A later analysis re-examined previously published TCR beta repertoires from 610 or so donors and added high-resolution HLA genotyping to investigate patterns of TCR occurrence. A later genetic analysis took genome-wide SNP genotypes for about three fifths of the 666 donors and used that subset as a discovery cohort. Of the roughly 410 genotyped donors, 80% to 90% were placed in the genetic ancestry cluster associated with self-reported Caucasian donors. Using immunosequencing, the study profiled T cell repertoires from around 680 subjects and related those repertoires to cytomegalovirus serostatus. The aim of the study was to test whether cataloging public T cell receptors could identify signatures of past pathogen exposure. Class I and class II HLA loci were covered by the typing at four-digit resolution. In an earlier analysis of about 590 of the donors, high-throughput TCR beta sequencing was used to judge whether each TCR beta V gene segment behaved as functional or pseudogenic.

This clone was detected a few times. Its antigen is unknown. Per-base qualities were not stored, and no clone one base away is much larger. The library came from the immunoSEQ multiplex PCR assay. The multiplex PCR relied on a mix of 60 forward primers for TCR Vbeta segments and 13 reverse primers for TCR Jbeta segments. Amplification of the CDR3 region of rearranged TCR beta genes was performed with a multiplex PCR assay on genomic DNA. Amplified TCR beta libraries were sequenced as 87-base-pair reads on the Illumina HiSeq System. The authors' pipeline ran thus. Across the 500 to 850 repertoires, a later analysis counted approximately 75 million unique TCR beta chains, roughly 11 million of which were shared by at least two donors. A nearest-neighbor algorithm error-corrected the raw reads and collapsed the reads into unique sequences, merging closely related sequences to remove PCR and sequencing errors. Alignment of CDR3 sequences to IMGT reference sequences was used to assign V, D and J gene segments. For a sequence to be retained, at least a six-nucleotide match to both a V gene segment and a J gene segment was required. A rearrangement was called productive if the CDR3 had no stop codons and remained in frame with V and J, and every other rearrangement was called non-productive. Following IMGT convention, CDR3 was defined as the stretch from the second conserved V-encoded cysteine to the conserved J-encoded phenylalanine. The earlier analysis of more than 450 of the donors excluded sequences that lacked an unambiguous match to a single V gene segment. In an earlier analysis of a few hundred of the donors, V segments were called functional above 56.7% productive rearrangements and were called segregating when the between-donor standard deviation exceeded 5%. A statistical classification framework was developed to diagnose cytomegalovirus status using the catalog of TCR beta chain sequences. A later analysis assigned V and J genes by comparing TCR nucleotide sequences with IMGT/GENE-DB human TR gene sequences. In a later analysis, CDR3 sequences and most-parsimonious VDJ recombination scenarios were assigned using the TCRdist pipeline. A later analysis defined each TCR beta chain by its CDR3 amino acid sequence plus V-gene family, and excluded reads lacking a unique V-gene family. A later analysis removed several hundred highly shared, low-generation-probability nucleotide sequences to deal with suspected cross-contamination and a sequencing artifact. For each public chain, a later analysis derived a clonal expansion index from normalized ranks of inferred template counts within each repertoire. Generation probabilities in a later analysis came from a VDJ recombination model fitted to out-of-frame rearrangements, and those results were checked against IGoR. A later analysis scored TCR-TCR, TCR-HLA and TCR-CMV co-occurrence with hypergeometric tests, applying a repertoire-size bias correction to TCR pairs. False discovery rates were estimated in a later analysis by permuting HLA or CMV assignments 20 times. In a later analysis, co-occurring TCRs were grouped using DBSCAN, and TCRdist sequence similarity was added for clustering within HLA-allele-positive subsets. Repertoires with fewer than 30,000 or more than 120,000 public chains, plus five repertoires with anomalous nucleotide sharing, were excluded from co-occurrence clustering. TCRdb provides this immuneACCESS table in a form limited to in-frame rearrangements. Some clones are lacking; in checked studies, under half of them reflect an unresolved V gene, and why the rest are absent is not known. The V and J calls and clone size come from that table; D and trimming were worked out from the DNA. The sample table contains about 140,000 clones; only one count was recorded for around 80% of them. Over 0.95% of the sample rests with the top ten.

The cohort was made up of around 720 healthy bone marrow donors. All cohort members were sampled while nominally healthy, although unrecorded immune exposures were likely present. The donor was CMV seronegative and was included in the group of around 320 seronegative cohort members. A peripheral blood sample was collected from each donor, and TCR beta sequencing was performed on peripheral blood mononuclear cells. Genomic DNA was extracted from the blood cell samples with the Qiagen DNeasy Blood Extraction Kit. General conclusions and limits of the study: It was suggested by the authors that the approach could potentially be generalized to other disease states and immunological phenotypes. The presence/absence analyses assumed that sequencing depth was roughly uniform across donors, and that assumption may not be true. In a later analysis, HLA-associated TCR beta chains were found to be more clonally expanded and to have lower generation probabilities than equally common non-associated chains. The classifier was reported to diagnose cytomegalovirus status with high specificity and sensitivity in both the original and validation cohorts. Strong co-occurrence of HLA alleles, especially DR and DQ, made assigning TCR associations to individual alleles difficult. A further reported finding was that TCR beta sequences accurately predicted the HLA-A and HLA-B alleles for most subjects in the first cohort. Because counts were too low, roughly 16 rarely observed V segments, including chromosome 9 orphons, were left out of the earlier analysis of over 550 of the donors. In a later genetic analysis, fewer N-insertions in productive TCRs were reported among donors in an Asian-associated ancestry cluster than the approximately 710-donor mean. A group of highly shared sequence variants was considered likely to be a technical artifact of the sequencing pipeline. A few of the identified cytomegalovirus-associated TCR beta chains were confirmed in vitro to be specific for cytomegalovirus antigens. A later analysis associated approximately 17,000 TCR beta sequences with specific HLA alleles at a false discovery rate of 0.05. V-gene and J-gene trimming of TCR beta chains was associated with a missense DCLRE1C variant in a later genetic analysis, and the association was replicated in an independent cohort. Because HLA typing was unavailable for some donors at each locus, only the typed subset was used in association tests. In a later analysis, the rate of TCR association differed among HLA loci, with DRB1 alleles having the most associated TCRs and HLA-C alleles having the fewest. In a later analysis, most CMV-associated TCR beta chains were found to appear HLA-restricted, with HLA associations seemingly driven largely by CMV exposure. The study listed 164 TCR beta chains as associated with cytomegalovirus. Across donors, most TCR sequences were observed very rarely, whereas some public TCRs were present in many individuals. Correlated functional status among segregating V segments might be attributable to linkage disequilibrium, but an unknown experimental factor could not be ruled out. Several of the top co-occurrence clusters appeared to be linked to parvovirus B19, influenza, CMV and Epstein-Barr virus, according to a later analysis. The cohort was sequenced for TCR beta chains only, and without alpha or paired-chain data the features that could be detected were limited. Broadly in line with IMGT annotations, most TCR beta V segments showed up in productive rearrangements about 87% or about 30% of the time in an earlier analysis of about 500 of the donors. Immune exposure information for the cohort was limited to CMV serostatus.

Sequenced input: PBMCs. This TCR came from a female donor in good health and CMV-seronegative.

The CDR3 reads CASSLEPRDTEAFF. The DNA sequence is as follows: TGTGCCAGCAGCTTAGAACCCCGGGACACTGAAGCTTTCTTT. The V and J genes are TRBV11-3 and TRBJ1-1; the D gene is unclear. Relative to germline, V is 0 bases shorter and J is 3 bases shorter, with 8 bases between their ends. The germline V gene sets CDR1 to SGHNT and CDR2 to YENEEA. The CDR3 runs 14 amino acids, cysteine and phenylalanine included. Of all the DNA, just the CDR3 is kept, 42 bases in frame from base 1.